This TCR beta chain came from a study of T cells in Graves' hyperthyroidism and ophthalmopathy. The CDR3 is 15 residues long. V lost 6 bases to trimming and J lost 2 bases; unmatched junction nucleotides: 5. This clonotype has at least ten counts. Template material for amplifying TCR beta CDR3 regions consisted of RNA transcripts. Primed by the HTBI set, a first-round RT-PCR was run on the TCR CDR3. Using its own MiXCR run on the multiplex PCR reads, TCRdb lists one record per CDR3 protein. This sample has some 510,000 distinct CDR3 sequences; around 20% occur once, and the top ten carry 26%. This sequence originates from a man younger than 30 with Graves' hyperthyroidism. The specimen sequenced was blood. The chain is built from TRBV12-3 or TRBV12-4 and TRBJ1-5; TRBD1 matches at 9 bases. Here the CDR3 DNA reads TGTGCCAGCAGGACAGGGGGTGGCCGCAATCAGCCCCAGCATTTT. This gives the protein CASRTGGGRNQPQHF.